This TCR beta chain was identified in a study of CD8 T cells in Susac syndrome. RNA in amounts of about 0.45 to 1 ug was reverse transcribed with random hexamers. TCRdb re-derived calls from the immunoSEQ multiplex PCR reads in MiXCR, one entry per CDR3 protein. The sample has 150,000 or so distinct CDR3 sequences, approximately 93% seen once. Negative isolation yielded CD4+ and CD8+ T cells, and FACS enriched TEMRA cells. V dropped 8 bases and J dropped 7 bases, with 13 bases sitting between them. This CDR3 region has 12 residues. The germline V gene encodes CDR1 MNHNS and CDR2 SASEGT. The chain joins TRBV6-1 to TRBJ2-3; tentative D call: TRBD2 (6 bases). The material sequenced was CD4+ T cells from PBMCs. This TCR derives from a human donor with multiple sclerosis. In DNA, the CDR3 is TGTGCCAGCCTTCGGGACTCTAATACGCAGTATTTT. This sequence encodes CASLRDSNTQYF.